The clone carrying this T cell receptor (beta chain) was seen only once. The data were taken from a study of cytomegalovirus exposure and HLA in healthy donors. Assay: immunoSEQ multiplex PCR; the TCRdb copy retains only in-frame clones and omits some. Among about 170,000 clones listed, approximately 90% were seen once. Material for sequencing was PBMCs. This clonotype originated in a woman under 40 in good health and CMV-seronegative.

CDR3 sequence (DNA): TGTGCCAGCAGCTTGACCGGGACAGGGGTTAAGGGTCAGCCCCAGCATTTT. Translating gives CASSLTGTGVKGQPQHF. The rearrangement joins TRBV5-4 to TRBJ1-5; 10 bases match TRBD1. The trim removed 1 base at V and 6 bases at J, leaving 10 bases unmatched. This CDR3 contains 17 residues. CDR1 and CDR2 from the germline V gene are SGHNT and YYREEE (reference sequence).